These 4 T cell receptor beta chains share one sample of origin, sequenced in a study of blood T cell repertoires in COVID-19 (dated by TCRdb to 2020 to 2021). The library relied on the immunoSEQ multiplex PCR assay. Drawn from immuneACCESS, this table holds only the in-frame rearrangements with V and J called that TCRdb kept. Clones are partly lost; checked studies trace under half to an unresolved V gene and leave the rest unexplained. The sample table holds roughly 260,000 clones, of which about 90% were seen once. The top ten clonotypes cover 2.2% of the sample. Material: peripheral blood. The receptors were sampled from a woman aged 45-59 years who had recovered from COVID-19.

This chain joins TRBV6-5 and TRBJ1-1; maybe TRBD1 (6 bases). CDR3 length: 14 residues. From germline, CDR1 is MNHEY and CDR2 SVGAGI. V lost 6 bases and J 0 bases, leaving 11 bases between the germline ends. The CDR3 coding sequence is TGTGCCAGCAGAAGACAGGCTATGAACACTGAAGCTTTCTTT. Amino acids: CASRRQAMNTEAFF.

The chain links TRBV19 to TRBJ1-2, with TRBD1 identical over 12 bases. The germline CDR1 and CDR2 sequences are LNHDA and SQIVND (reference sequence). The junction had 8 bases not matched to a gene; V was cut back by 3 bases and J by 3 bases. The CDR3 extends over 17 amino acids. In DNA form, the CDR3 reads TGTGCCAGTAGTATGACCCCGGGACAGGGGGCGTACTATGGCTACACCTTC. It translates to CASSMTPGQGAYYGYTF.

This chain links TRBV5-1 with TRBJ2-2; no firm D call. CDR1 SGHRS and CDR2 YFSETQ come from the germline V gene. The V end lost 4 bases, the J end lost 6 bases, and 13 bases lay between the germline ends. CDR3 length equals 14 residues. The CDR3 spells CASSVYPGAGELFF. DNA of the CDR3: TGCGCCAGCAGCGTCTACCCCGGTGCCGGGGAGCTGTTTTTT.

V is TRBV5-1 and J is TRBJ2-1; 7 bases are a match to TRBD2. The junction had 14 bases not matched to a gene; V was cut back by 8 bases and J by 12 bases. The germline V gene has CDR1 SGHRS and CDR2 YFSETQ. The CDR3 covers 13 residues. The CDR3 reads CASAVGGANWQFF. The DNA for the CDR3 is TGCGCCAGTGCCGTGGGAGGGGCCAATTGGCAGTTCTTC.